Listed here are 8 T cell receptor beta chains from one sample, sequenced in a study of blood T cells in healthy people across ages. For the second PCR, which ran for about 7 to 11 cycles, a sample-barcoded 5' primer and a J-beta primer mix were used. In TCRdb, the 5' RACE reads were re-called with MiXCR into one record per CDR3 protein. The sample contains about 1.4 million distinct CDR3 sequences, around 59% of which appear only once. Sequencing was done on a sample of blood. The origin of the receptors is a man between 18 and 35 years old in good health.

About this clonotype itself: A read error may produce the germline difference seen at one junction end. The chain has TRBV27 and TRBJ1-1; TRBD1 agrees at 8 bases. The CDR3 loop spans 16 amino acids. From germline, CDR1 is MNHEY and CDR2 SMNVEV (reference sequence). This CDR3 is CASSFSVNRGNGETFF. The CDR3 nucleotides read TGTGCCAGCAGTTTTTCTGTAAACAGGGGGAACGGTGAAACTTTCTTT.

This clonotype was counted only a few times. J is TRBJ2-3 and V is TRBV6-1; D remains ambiguous. Trimming pared 1 base from V and 4 bases from J, leaving 18 bases between. CDR3 length equals 17 residues. Germline lookup yields CDR1 MNHNS and CDR2 SASEGT. For the CDR3, the DNA is TGTGCCAGCAGTGAAGACGTCGGGCTAAACAACCCAGATACGCAGTATTTT. It translates to CASSEDVGLNNPDTQYF.

This chain connects TRBV5-1 to TRBJ2-3; no clear D gene. Trimming removed 2 bases from V and 2 bases from J, with 9 bases in between. This CDR3 has 14 amino acids. Looked up from germline, CDR1 is SGHRS and CDR2 is YFSETQ. CDR3 amino acids: CASSFVVYTDTQYF. CDR3 DNA: TGCGCCAGCAGCTTCGTGGTTTACACAGATACGCAGTATTTT.

As regards this clonotype: The junction does not match germline at one end; this may be a read error. The gene calls are TRBV6-5 and TRBJ2-2, with D tentatively TRBD1 (6 bases). The germline V gene encodes CDR1 MNHEY and CDR2 SVGAGI. The CDR3 runs 12 residues. This CDR3 reads CASTGAVGELFF. DNA for the CDR3: TGTGCCAGCACAGGGGCGGTTGGGGAGCTGTTTTTC.

The CDR3 reads CASTRDSAQETQYF. In DNA, the CDR3 is TGCGCCAGCACCCGGGACTCCGCCCAAGAGACCCAGTACTTC. The J gene is TRBJ2-5, the V gene TRBV5-1, with D perhaps matching TRBD2 (6 bases). CDR1 SGHRS and CDR2 YFSETQ come from the germline V gene. This CDR3 comprises 14 residues. Deletions cut 6 bases from V and 1 base from J, with 13 bases between.

This clonotype is a singleton in its sample. V usage is TRBV5-1 and J usage is TRBJ2-7, with D perhaps TRBD2 (6 bases). Germline CDR1 SGHRS, CDR2 YFSETQ. CDR3 length: 16 residues. V was shortened by 4 bases and J by 3 bases, with 20 bases between the two germline ends. In nucleotides, the CDR3 is TGCGCCAGCAGCCGAGTGGGACCCGGGACTGACTACGAGCAGTACTTC. Protein product: CASSRVGPGTDYEQYF.

In its sample, this clonotype was seen a few times. The chain uses TRBV4-1 and TRBJ1-1, with D perhaps matching TRBD1 (6 bases). Germline V lookup: CDR1 MGHRA, CDR2 YSYEKL. The CDR3 totals 14 residues. Between the trimmed V and J ends, which lost 3 bases and 1 base, there was a span of 9 bases. CDR3 protein: CASSHGGKNTEAFF. CDR3 nucleotides: TGCGCCAGCAGCCATGGGGGCAAGAACACTGAAGCTTTCTTT.

This clonotype turned up a few times. This chain joins TRBV10-3 and TRBJ1-1, with TRBD1 matching over 9 bases. The CDR3 runs 15 residues. CDR1 and CDR2 from the germline V gene are ENHRY and SYGVKD. The V segment lost 8 bases and the J segment 5 bases; nucleotides outside the gene matches: 12. CDR3 region: CAISPPTGGRTEAFF. CDR3 coding DNA: TGTGCCATCTCCCCGCCGACAGGGGGAAGGACTGAAGCTTTCTTT.